This T cell receptor beta chain was sequenced during a study of identifying expanded T cells in peripheral blood. Assay: immunoSEQ multiplex PCR; the TCRdb copy retains only in-frame clones and omits some. The table records 100,000 or so clones, around 90% of them present only once. Study-wide results and limits: Across healthy donors, higher total template counts meant significantly greater approximately 2-week count variance. Differentially abundant clones: roughly 1.2 between replicates, roughly 16 at 2 to 3 weeks, over 18 at four.

V lost 4 bases, J lost 5 bases, and 17 bases lay in between. The length of the CDR3 is 15 residues. CDR1 is MNHEY and CDR2 is SVGAGI in the germline V gene. On this clone: Its antigen is as yet unknown.

No infections or other immune events were documented during collection. The receptor comes from a person between 18 and 75 years old in good health. The J gene is TRBJ1-1, the V gene TRBV6-5; D is ambiguous. Sequenced material: blood. Here the CDR3 reads CASSSKARRWTEAFF. The CDR3 coding sequence is TGTGCCAGCAGTTCAAAAGCAAGGAGGTGGACTGAAGCTTTCTTT.